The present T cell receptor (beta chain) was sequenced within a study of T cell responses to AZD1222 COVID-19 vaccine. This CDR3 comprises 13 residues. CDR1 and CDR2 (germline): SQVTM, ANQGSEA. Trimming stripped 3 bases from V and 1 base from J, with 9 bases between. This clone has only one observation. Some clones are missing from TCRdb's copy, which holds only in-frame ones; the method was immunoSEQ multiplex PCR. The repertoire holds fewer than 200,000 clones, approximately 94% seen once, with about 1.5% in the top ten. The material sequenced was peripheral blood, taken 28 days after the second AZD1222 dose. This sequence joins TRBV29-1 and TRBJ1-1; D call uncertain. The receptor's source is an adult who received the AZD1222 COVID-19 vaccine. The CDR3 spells CSVEGLENTEAFF. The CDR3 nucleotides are TGCAGCGTTGAGGGTTTGGAGAACACTGAAGCTTTCTTT.